This T cell receptor beta chain was obtained from a study of CD4 T cells in relation to SARS-CoV-2 and coronaviruses. As for the study in general: Negative control cultures got HIV-1 Nef peptides or no peptide.

Unexposed donor CD4+ T cells date from about 2011-2018, before the COVID-19 pandemic. After ten to eleven days of culture, CD4+ T cells were isolated. As cell numbers allowed, unexposed-donor CD4+ T cells faced SARS-CoV-2 S/N and four cold-coronavirus spikes. Note on this clone: What it recognizes is unknown.

The CDR3 consists of 14 residues. In germline, CDR1 is SEHNR, CDR2 FQNEAQ (reference sequence). The ends were cut back, 4 bases at V and 0 bases at J, with 7 bases in the middle. Findings and limits, study-wide: This crossreactivity analysis covered spike protein alone, no other viral proteins.

Measured with immunoSEQ multiplex PCR; TCRdb has only the in-frame clones, and not every one. This sample has 15,000 to 20,000 clones, with about 80% found just once. Source material: CD4+ T cells from PBMCs, cultured in vitro. The TCR originated in a human donor in good health. This chain joins TRBV7-9 and TRBJ1-5; unclear D gene. The CDR3 sequence: CASSSQHSNQPQHF. In DNA form, the CDR3 reads TGTGCCAGCAGCTCACAACATAGCAATCAGCCCCAGCATTTT.